This T cell receptor (beta chain) was retrieved from a study of T cell repertoires in cytomegalovirus infection. TCRdb used MiXCR to reprocess the reads, holding one entry per CDR3 protein. The profile shows 560,000 or so distinct CDR3 sequences, 16% of them singletons. Study-level points and caveats: What dominated the ex vivo response were HLA-C-restricted CMV-specific TCR beta clonotypes.

The ends lost 5 bases at V and 4 bases at J; junction bases unmatched: 13. CDR3 length equals 16 residues. Looked up from germline, CDR1 is MNHEY and CDR2 is SVGAGI. This clonotype showed up many times. Its matching antigen is unknown. The sequenced sample consisted of CD8+ T cells from PBMCs. The V call is TRBV6-5, the J call TRBJ1-1; the match to TRBD1 covers 7 bases. The receptor comes from a human donor in good health (CMV status not recorded). Some clones in this sample may be carry-over from other donors' samples. CDR3 sequence reads: CASSIGTAETSTEAFF. In nucleotides, the CDR3 is TGTGCCAGCAGTATAGGGACAGCGGAGACGAGCACTGAAGCTTTCTTT.